This TCR beta chain was retrieved from a study of CD8+ T cells in alopecia areata. This clone showed up just a few times. In germline, CDR1 is SQVTM, CDR2 ANQGSEA. The V end was cut by 3 bases, the J end by 2 bases, with 17 bases between. The CDR3 spans 16 residues. Reverse transcription of extracted RNA yielded cDNA, which provided the sequencing template. This table comes from immunoSEQ multiplex PCR, and its TCRdb copy is limited to in-frame clones, with some not included. The table lists 140,000 to 150,000 clones, around two thirds of them singletons. The rearrangement uses TRBV29-1 and TRBJ2-1, with D perhaps TRBD1 (6 bases). The TCR originated in a human donor in good health. Input material: CD8+ T cells sorted from blood. The CDR3 sequence: CSVDGGSEGAYNEQFF. Written as DNA, the CDR3 is TGCAGCGTTGACGGTGGGAGTGAGGGGGCCTACAATGAGCAGTTCTTC.